This T cell receptor beta chain was identified during a study of radiotherapy plus CTLA-4 blockade in lung cancer. Study as a whole: Patients showed objective responses in about 20% of cases, and disease control was achieved by about 31%.

Chemo-refractory metastatic non-small-cell lung cancer patients underwent focal radiation alongside CTLA-4 blockade with ipilimumab. Germline values: CDR1 SGHVS, CDR2 FQNEAQ. This CDR3 spans 17 amino acids. This clone was observed a single time. Antigen: not known. General study results and limits: Tumor-origin TCR clones grew in blood after radiotherapy plus ipilimumab. How blood T cell clones changed early, along with interferon-beta, reportedly forecast response best.

The repertoire was sequenced with immunoSEQ multiplex PCR; TCRdb's copy has only in-frame clones and lacks some. The table includes 35,000 to 45,000 clones, over 60% detected once. The genes are TRBV7-8 and TRBJ2-5; 9 nucleotides agree with TRBD1. The DNA end favors TRBJ2-7, so the J call may be wrong. The origin of this receptor is a human donor with non-small cell lung cancer whose response to radiotherapy plus ipilimumab could not be evaluated. The sample in question was peripheral blood, obtained from a patient treated with radiotherapy plus ipilimumab. For the CDR3, the DNA is TGTGCCAGCAGCTTAGGGGACAGGGTGAAAGTGTCCGACGAGCAGTACTTC. Encoded protein: CASSLGDRVKVSDEQYF.